These T cell receptor beta chains were read from a single sample in a study of T cell changes during pregnancy in multiple sclerosis. TCRdb's table, derived via immunoSEQ multiplex PCR, lists solely in-frame clones and lacks some. The sample holds 26,000 or so clones, under 95% seen once. Sequencing was performed on CD8+ T cells from peripheral blood mononuclear cells, taken before pregnancy. The receptors were gathered from a female donor with multiple sclerosis, enrolled in a pregnancy study. Both conserved end residues are part of each CDR3. The D gene is left open where the match is weak. Clone size is stated in some rows and not others, as once, few, many or a class when expanded.

J,D,length,V,size,DNA,CDR3
TRBJ2-7,.,12,TRBV7-9,.,TGTGCCAGCAGCTTAGGCGGGCAGTTGCAGTACTTC,CASSLGGQLQYF
TRBJ2-1,.,16,TRBV4-3,once,TGCGCCAGCAGCCAATCTGGGGAGGGGGGATACAATGAGCAGTTCTTC,CASSQSGEGGYNEQFF
TRBJ2-1,TRBD2,17,TRBV7-9,.,TGTGCCAGCAGCTCCGGGACTAGTACTTTCGGCCACAATGAGCAGTTCTTC,CASSSGTSTFGHNEQFF
TRBJ1-1,TRBD1,16,TRBV5-1,.,TGCGCCAGCAGCTTGAGGGCAGGGGGCTATCTAACTGAAGCTTTCTTT,CASSLRAGGYLTEAFF
TRBJ2-7,TRBD2,16,TRBV4-2,.,TGTGCCAGCAGCCACGGGCTAGCGGATAACTCCTACGAGCAGTACTTC,CASSHGLADNSYEQYF
TRBJ2-7,TRBD2,14,TRBV5-4,.,TGTGCCAGCAGCCCCAGCGGGAGAGGCTACGAGCAGTACTTC,CASSPSGRGYEQYF
TRBJ1-4,.,18,TRBV21-1,.,TGTGCCAGCAAGAGACAGTTTACTCGTTCGGGAACTAATGAAAAACTGTTTTTT,CASKRQFTRSGTNEKLFF
TRBJ1-3,.,16,TRBV4-3,.,TGCGCCAGCAGCCAAGATAGGCAGGGCTCAGGAAACACCATATATTTT,CASSQDRQGSGNTIYF
TRBJ2-7,TRBD1,16,TRBV7-9,.,TGTGCCAGCAGCTCCTCCACAGGGGGCAGGGGGTACGAGCAGTACTTC,CASSSSTGGRGYEQYF
TRBJ2-4,TRBD1,14,TRBV2,.,TGTGCCAGCGGGACAGAAGCAGCCAAAAACATTCAGTACTTC,CASGTEAAKNIQYF
TRBJ2-7,.,16,TRBV5-6,.,TGTGCCAGCAGCTTGGGGGCAACAGGGATCCCCTACGAGCAGTACTTC,CASSLGATGIPYEQYF
TRBJ2-7,.,13,TRBV28,.,TGTGCCAGCAGTTTATTAAGCGGCTACGAGCAGTACTTC,CASSLLSGYEQYF
TRBJ2-1,TRBD1,14,TRBV19,.,TGTGCCAGTAGTATATGGACAGGTTTCAATGAGCAGTTCTTC,CASSIWTGFNEQFF
TRBJ2-7,.,15,TRBV11-3,.,TGTGCCAGCAGCTTTTTTAGGGGTACCTCCTACGAGCAGTACTTC,CASSFFRGTSYEQYF
TRBJ2-1,TRBD2,16,TRBV10-3,.,TGTGCCATCAGTTTATTTAGCGGGCTGACCTACAATGAGCAGTTCTTC,CAISLFSGLTYNEQFF
TRBJ2-2,TRBD2,18,TRBV13,.,TGTGCCAGCAGCTTACCCCCCGGACTAGCGGGCGCGGCCGGGGAGCTGTTTTTT,CASSLPPGLAGAAGELFF
TRBJ1-1,.,11,TRBV30,few,TGTGCCTGGAGCTTGAACACTGAAGCTTTCTTT,CAWSLNTEAFF
TRBJ2-7,TRBD1,13,TRBV11-2,.,TGTGCCAGCGGAGCGGGACAGGGCTACGAGCAGTACTTC,CASGAGQGYEQYF
TRBJ2-7,.,15,TRBV6-5,.,TGTGCCAGCAGTTACTCGGGCTATAACCCCTACGAGCAGTACTTC,CASSYSGYNPYEQYF
TRBJ2-3,.,17,TRBV5-6,.,TGTGCCAGCAGCTTGTTGAGGGGCAGGGGTAGCACAGATACGCAGTATTTT,CASSLLRGRGSTDTQYF
TRBJ2-5,.,15,TRBV7-9,.,TGTGCCAGCAGCTTAGCAGGGACTCATCGCGAGACCCAGTACTTC,CASSLAGTHRETQYF
TRBJ2-7,.,14,TRBV13,.,TGTGCCAGCAGCTTAGACGTGCGGGCCTACGAGCAGTACTTC,CASSLDVRAYEQYF
TRBJ2-1,.,16,TRBV2,.,TGTGCCAGCAGTGAAGCTAGCGGAAGCTCCTACAATGAGCAGTTCTTC,CASSEASGSSYNEQFF
TRBJ2-1,.,15,TRBV19,few,TGTGCCAGTAGTATAGGGGGCAGGGGCTCGGATGAGCAGTTCTTC,CASSIGGRGSDEQFF
TRBJ2-7,.,11,TRBV18,.,TGTGCCAGCTCACCAGGCCGCCTGGAGTACTTC,CASSPGRLEYF
TRBJ1-1,TRBD1,14,TRBV6-1,once,TGTGCCAGCAGCGCGGGACAGATGAACACTGAAGCTTTCTTT,CASSAGQMNTEAFF
TRBJ2-7,TRBD1,14,TRBV9,once,TGTGCCAGCAGCGTAGGGGGACAGCGATACGAGCAGTACTTC,CASSVGGQRYEQYF
TRBJ2-3,TRBD2,18,TRBV15,.,TGTGCCACCAGCGAGCAGGTTTTTTCTAGCGGGGGCACAGATACGCAGTATTTT,CATSEQVFSSGGTDTQYF